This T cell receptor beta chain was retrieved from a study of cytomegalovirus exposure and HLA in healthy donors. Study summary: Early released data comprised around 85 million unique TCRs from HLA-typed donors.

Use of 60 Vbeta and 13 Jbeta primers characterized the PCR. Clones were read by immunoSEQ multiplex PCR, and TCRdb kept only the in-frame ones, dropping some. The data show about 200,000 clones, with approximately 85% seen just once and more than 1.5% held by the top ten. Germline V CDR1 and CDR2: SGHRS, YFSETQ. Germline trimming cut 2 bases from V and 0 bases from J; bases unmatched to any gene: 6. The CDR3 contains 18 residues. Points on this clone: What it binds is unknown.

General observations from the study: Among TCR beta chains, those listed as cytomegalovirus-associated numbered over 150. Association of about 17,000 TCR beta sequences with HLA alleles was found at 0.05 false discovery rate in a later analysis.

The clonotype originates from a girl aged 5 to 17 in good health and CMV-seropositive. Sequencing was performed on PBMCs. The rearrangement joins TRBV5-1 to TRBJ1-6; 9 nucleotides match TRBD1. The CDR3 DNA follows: TGCGCCAGCAGCTTTAAGGGACAGGGAAGCTCCTATAATTCACCCCTCCACTTT. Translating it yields CASSFKGQGSSYNSPLHF.